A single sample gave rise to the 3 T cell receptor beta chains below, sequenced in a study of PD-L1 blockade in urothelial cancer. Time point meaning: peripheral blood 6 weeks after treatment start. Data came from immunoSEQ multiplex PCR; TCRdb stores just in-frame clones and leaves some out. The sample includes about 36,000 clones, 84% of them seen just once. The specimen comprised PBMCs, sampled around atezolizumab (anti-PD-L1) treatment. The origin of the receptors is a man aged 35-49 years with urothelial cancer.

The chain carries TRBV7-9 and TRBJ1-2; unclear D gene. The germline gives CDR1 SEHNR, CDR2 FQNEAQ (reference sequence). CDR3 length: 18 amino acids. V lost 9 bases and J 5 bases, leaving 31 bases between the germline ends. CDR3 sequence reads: CARQDIRELNSDPYGYTF. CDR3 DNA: TGTGCCAGACAAGATATCCGGGAACTCAATTCGGACCCTTATGGCTACACCTTC.

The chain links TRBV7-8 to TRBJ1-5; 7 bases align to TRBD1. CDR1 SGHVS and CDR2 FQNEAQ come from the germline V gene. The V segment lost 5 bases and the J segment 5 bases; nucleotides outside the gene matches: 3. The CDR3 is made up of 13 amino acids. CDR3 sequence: CASSGQDYQPQHF. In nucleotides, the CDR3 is TGTGCCAGCAGCGGACAGGATTATCAGCCCCAGCATTTT.

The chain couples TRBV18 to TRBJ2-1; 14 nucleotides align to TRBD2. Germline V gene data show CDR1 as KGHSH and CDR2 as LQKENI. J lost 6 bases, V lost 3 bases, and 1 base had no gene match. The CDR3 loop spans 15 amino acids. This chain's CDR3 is CASSPGLAGGNEQFF. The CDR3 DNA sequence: TGTGCCAGCTCACCTGGACTAGCGGGAGGCAATGAGCAGTTCTTC.